This TCR beta chain stems from a study of tumor and adjacent non-tumor tissue in lung cancer. Across the whole study: Each sample yielded 4 million to 4.5 million productive TCRbeta reads on average.

TCRbeta libraries were built with three rounds of nested PCR, modified from ARM-PCR. Using its own MiXCR run on the multiplex PCR reads, TCRdb lists one record per CDR3 protein. The sample holds fewer than 120,000 distinct CDR3 sequences, 84% seen once. This CDR3 is 13 amino acids long. CDR1 is SGHAT, CDR2 FQNNGV, per germline. No cell sorting was done before RNA was extracted from the tissue. Newly diagnosed lung cancer patients had thoracic surgery in China, August–late 2014, without prior chemotherapy. Notes on the study in general: Tumor repertoires had a smaller top 100 clone share than normal lung.

Turning to this clonotype: Antigen: not known. The junction does not match germline at one end; this may be a read error.

The receptor was isolated from a man aged 65 to 79 with non-small cell lung cancer. This chain links TRBV11-2 with TRBJ2-3; no firm D call. Specimen: lung tumor tissue. The CDR3 nucleotides are TGTACCACGTCTGGTCGGATCACAGATACGCAATATTTT. It translates to CTTSGRITDTQYF.